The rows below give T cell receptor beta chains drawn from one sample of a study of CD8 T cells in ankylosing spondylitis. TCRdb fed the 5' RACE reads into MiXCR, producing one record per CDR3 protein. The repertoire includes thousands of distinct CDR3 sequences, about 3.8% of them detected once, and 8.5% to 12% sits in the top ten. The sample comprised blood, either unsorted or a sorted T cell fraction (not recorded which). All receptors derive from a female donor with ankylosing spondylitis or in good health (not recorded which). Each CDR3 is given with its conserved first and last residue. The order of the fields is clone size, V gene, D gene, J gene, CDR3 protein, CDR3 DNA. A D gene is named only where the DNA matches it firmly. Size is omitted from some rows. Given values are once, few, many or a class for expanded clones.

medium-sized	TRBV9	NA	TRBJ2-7	CASSPSGYEQYF	TGTGCCAGCAGCCCCTCAGGCTACGAGCAGTACTTC
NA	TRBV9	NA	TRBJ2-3	CASSVGVAEVTDTQYF	TGTGCCAGCAGCGTAGGGGTGGCGGAGGTCACAGATACGCAGTATTTT
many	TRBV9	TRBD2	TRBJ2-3	CASSLSGGRGTDTQYF	TGTGCCAGCAGCCTCAGCGGGGGGCGGGGGACAGATACGCAGTATTTT
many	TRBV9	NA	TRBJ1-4	CASSVEDRHNEKLFF	TGTGCCAGCAGCGTAGAAGACAGGCATAATGAAAAACTGTTTTTT
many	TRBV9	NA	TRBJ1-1	CASSPRDTVNTEAFF	TGTGCCAGCAGCCCACGGGACACGGTGAACACTGAAGCTTTCTTT
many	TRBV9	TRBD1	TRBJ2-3	CASSVSTGQGGTDTQYF	TGTGCCAGCAGCGTATCGACAGGACAGGGGGGGACAGATACGCAGTATTTT
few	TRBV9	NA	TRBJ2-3	CASSGWGSVDTQYF	TGTGCCAGCAGCGGATGGGGTAGTGTAGATACGCAGTATTTT
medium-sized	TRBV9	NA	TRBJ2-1	CASSVGWTIANEQFF	TGTGCCAGCAGCGTAGGGTGGACCATAGCCAATGAGCAGTTCTTC
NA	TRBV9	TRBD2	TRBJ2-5	CASTLSTSRQETQYF	TGTGCCAGCACCCTCTCGACTAGCAGGCAAGAGACCCAGTACTTC
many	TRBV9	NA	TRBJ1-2	CASSGAGGSETYGYTF	TGTGCCAGCAGCGGAGCGGGCGGCAGTGAGACCTATGGCTACACCTTC
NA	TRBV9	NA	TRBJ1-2	CASSATDAYGYTF	TGTGCCAGCAGCGCGACGGACGCCTATGGCTACACCTTC
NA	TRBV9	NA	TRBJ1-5	CASSVSGTGNQPQHF	TGTGCCAGCAGCGTTAGCGGGACGGGAAATCAGCCCCAGCATTTT
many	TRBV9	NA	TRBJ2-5	CASSVGGGRWDGPETQYF	TGTGCCAGCAGCGTAGGAGGGGGGCGATGGGACGGCCCGGAGACCCAGTACTTC
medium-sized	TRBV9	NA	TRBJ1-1	CASSGSGDGNTEAFF	TGTGCCAGCAGCGGTTCAGGGGACGGGAACACTGAAGCTTTCTTT
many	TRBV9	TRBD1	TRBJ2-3	CASSLFRDRGTDTQYF	TGTGCCAGCAGCCTTTTTCGGGACAGGGGCACAGATACGCAGTATTTT
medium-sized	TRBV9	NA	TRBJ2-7	CASSESSQVSYEQYF	TGTGCCAGCAGCGAGTCGTCACAGGTTTCCTACGAGCAGTACTTC
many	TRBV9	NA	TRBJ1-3	CASSVEDVAGNTIYF	TGTGCCAGCAGCGTAGAAGACGTGGCCGGAAACACCATATATTTT
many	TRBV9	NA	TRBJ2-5	CASSVSLDRQETQYF	TGTGCCAGCAGCGTTTCCCTGGACAGACAAGAGACCCAGTACTTC
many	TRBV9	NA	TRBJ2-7	CASSQGGEQYF	TGTGCCAGCAGCCAGGGTGGCGAGCAGTACTTC
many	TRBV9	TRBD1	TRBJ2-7	CASSVDRGLSYEQYF	TGTGCCAGCAGCGTAGACAGGGGCCTTTCCTACGAGCAGTACTTC
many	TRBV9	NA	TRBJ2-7	CASSVESTYEQYF	TGTGCCAGCAGCGTAGAGAGCACCTACGAGCAGTACTTC
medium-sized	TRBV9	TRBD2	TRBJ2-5	CASSVGGLETQYF	TGTGCCAGCAGCGTCGGGGGGTTGGAGACCCAGTACTTC
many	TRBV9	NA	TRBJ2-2	CASSVAGYGELFF	TGTGCCAGCAGCGTAGCAGGGTACGGGGAGCTGTTTTTT
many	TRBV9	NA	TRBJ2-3	CASSGPSGELTDTQYF	TGTGCCAGCAGCGGCCCCTCGGGGGAGCTCACAGATACGCAGTATTTT
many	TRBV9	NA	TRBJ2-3	CASSVSGSTDTQYF	TGTGCCAGCAGCGTTAGCGGATCCACAGATACGCAGTATTTT
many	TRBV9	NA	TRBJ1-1	CASSTIQNTEAFF	TGTGCCAGCAGCACCATCCAGAACACTGAAGCTTTCTTT